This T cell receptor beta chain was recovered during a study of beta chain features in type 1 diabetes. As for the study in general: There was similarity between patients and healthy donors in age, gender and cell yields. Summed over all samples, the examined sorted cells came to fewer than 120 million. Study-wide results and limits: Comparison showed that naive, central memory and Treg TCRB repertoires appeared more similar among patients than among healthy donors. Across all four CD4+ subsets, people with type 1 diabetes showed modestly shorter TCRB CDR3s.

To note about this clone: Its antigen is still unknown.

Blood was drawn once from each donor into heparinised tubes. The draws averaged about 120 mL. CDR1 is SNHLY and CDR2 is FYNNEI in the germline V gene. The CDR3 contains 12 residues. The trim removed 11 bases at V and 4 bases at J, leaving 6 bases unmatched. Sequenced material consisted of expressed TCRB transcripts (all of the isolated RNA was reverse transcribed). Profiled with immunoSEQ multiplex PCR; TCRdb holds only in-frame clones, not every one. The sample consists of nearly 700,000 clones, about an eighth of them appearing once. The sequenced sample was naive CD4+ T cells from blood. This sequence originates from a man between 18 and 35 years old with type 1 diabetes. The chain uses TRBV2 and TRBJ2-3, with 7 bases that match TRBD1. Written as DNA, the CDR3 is TGTGCCGTTGACAGGGACGCAGATACGCAGTATTTT. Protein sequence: CAVDRDADTQYF.